These 18 T cell receptor beta chains came from one sample sequenced in a study of T cells in Graves' hyperthyroidism and ophthalmopathy. Amplified TCR beta CDR3 regions derived from RNA transcripts. TCR CDR3 regions were first amplified by RT-PCR with HTBI primers. TCRdb re-derived calls from the multiplex PCR reads in MiXCR, one entry per CDR3 protein. The sample includes roughly 420,000 distinct CDR3 sequences, roughly an eighth of them seen just once. The sample taken for sequencing was blood. These receptors were taken from a woman aged 18-35 years with Graves' hyperthyroidism.

This clonotype was counted a few times. J is TRBJ2-4 and V is TRBV6-2 or TRBV6-3; 7 bases line up with TRBD2. This CDR3 spans 19 amino acids. The V and J ends lost 6 bases and 3 bases, in that order; junction bases with no gene match: 20. From germline, CDR1 is MNHEY and CDR2 SVGEGT. CDR3 residues: CASSAGTSYGGRGKNIQYF. The CDR3 DNA is TGTGCCAGCAGCGCGGGGACGTCTTACGGCGGGAGAGGCAAAAACATTCAGTACTTC.

This chain joins TRBV7-8 and TRBJ2-7; 9 nucleotides align to TRBD2. J lost 2 bases, V lost 1 base, and 15 bases had no gene match. The germline gives CDR1 SGHVS, CDR2 FQNEAQ. The CDR3 extends over 19 amino acids. The CDR3 loop reads CASSLEVLPAGLATYEQYF. The CDR3 DNA follows: TGTGCCAGCAGCTTAGAAGTTTTACCCGCGGGACTAGCCACCTACGAGCAGTACTTC. The complete variable domain, with remaining parts taken from reference TRBV7-8 and TRBJ2-7, reads GAGVSQSPRYKVAKRGQDVALRCDPISGHVSLFWYQQALGQGPEFLTYFQNEAQLDKSGLPSDRFFAERPEGSVSTLKIQRTQQEDSAVYLCASSLEVLPAGLATYEQYFGPGTRLTVT.

This clonotype occurred once. This chain connects TRBV27 to TRBJ2-5, with D maybe TRBD2 (7 bases). CDR3 length: 18 residues. Germline V gene data show CDR1 as MNHEY and CDR2 as SMNVEV (reference sequence). The V and J ends lost 5 bases and 2 bases respectively, with 24 bases between them. In DNA form, the CDR3 reads TGTGCCAGCAGTACTAGGGGGGGGGTTTATTTTACTCAAGAGACCCAGTACTTC. It specifies CASSTRGGVYFTQETQYF.

This chain joins TRBV5-4 and TRBJ2-3; D is perhaps TRBD1 (6 bases). Looked up from germline, CDR1 is SGHNT and CDR2 is YYREEE (reference sequence). The V gene lost 4 bases and the J gene lost 0 bases, with 15 bases spanning the gap. The CDR3 contains 16 residues. The DNA for the CDR3 is TGTGCCAGCAGCCCCCTCCGGGACACAAGCACAGATACGCAGTATTTT. Its translation: CASSPLRDTSTDTQYF.

The chain employs TRBV5-8 and TRBJ1-3, with a tentative D call TRBD1 (5 bases). Germline V gene data show CDR1 as SGHTS and CDR2 as YDEGEE. The CDR3 loop spans 14 amino acids. Trimming shortened V by 0 bases and J by 3 bases, and 7 bases separated the two germline ends. The CDR3 loop is CASSLDQGGNTIYF. As DNA, the CDR3 is TGTGCCAGCAGCTTGGACCAGGGTGGAAACACCATATATTTT.

The rearrangement joins TRBV18 to TRBJ2-5, with unresolved D. The CDR3 has 13 amino acids. The germline V and J ends were trimmed by 5 bases and 2 bases, with 9 bases remaining between them. Germline V gene lookup returns CDR1 KGHSH and CDR2 LQKENI. Here the CDR3 reads CASSAGFQETQYF. CDR3 sequence (DNA): TGTGCCAGCTCAGCCGGGTTTCAAGAGACCCAGTACTTC. Using reference TRBV18 and TRBJ2-5 for the parts outside the CDR3, the full variable domain is NAGVMQNPRHLVRRRGQEARLRCSPMKGHSHVYWYRQLPEEGLKFMVYLQKENIIDESGMPKERFSAEFPKEGPSILRIQQVVRGDSAAYFCASSAGFQETQYFGPGTRLLVL.

The gene calls are TRBV7-8 and TRBJ1-5; perhaps TRBD1 as D (5 bases). Germline V gene lookup returns CDR1 SGHVS and CDR2 FQNEAQ. The CDR3 loop spans 15 amino acids. The germline V and J ends were trimmed by 3 bases and 6 bases, with 15 bases remaining between them. The CDR3 region is CASSFTSGFGQPQHF. As DNA, the CDR3 is TGTGCCAGCAGCTTTACGTCAGGGTTTGGTCAGCCCCAGCATTTT.

This clonotype was seen many times. This rearrangement joins TRBV28 to TRBJ1-5; D is perhaps TRBD1 (6 bases). V shed 5 bases and J shed 6 bases, with 14 bases lying between them. There are 14 residues in the CDR3. CDR1 and CDR2 from the germline V gene are MDHEN and SYDVKM. CDR3 residues: CASSRIRGSQPQHF. CDR3 DNA: TGTGCCAGCAGTCGTATCAGGGGAAGTCAGCCCCAGCATTTT. The full variable domain, its missing parts supplied by reference TRBV28 and TRBJ1-5, is DVKVTQSSRYLVKRTGEKVFLECVQDMDHENMFWYRQDPGLGLRLIYFSYDVKMKEKGDIPEGYSVSREKKERFSLILESASTNQTSMYLCASSRIRGSQPQHFGDGTRLSIL.

This clonotype was counted at least ten times. The chain has TRBV20-1 and TRBJ2-4, with 8 bases fitting TRBD1. This CDR3 comprises 19 residues. The germline V gene encodes CDR1 DFQATT and CDR2 SNEGSKA (reference sequence). V trimming: 3 bases; J trimming: 0 bases; junction bases outside the gene matches: 16. The chain's CDR3 is CSASRGANRDRLAKNIQYF. The CDR3 region has the DNA TGCAGTGCTAGTAGGGGGGCAAACCGGGACAGGTTAGCCAAAAACATTCAGTACTTC.

This clonotype was picked up a small number of times. This chain connects TRBV20-1 to TRBJ2-7; D is perhaps TRBD2 (5 bases). This CDR3 spans 11 amino acids. V lost 6 bases and J 8 bases, leaving 14 bases between the germline ends. Germline CDR1 reads DFQATT; CDR2 reads SNEGSKA (reference sequence). In DNA, the CDR3 is TGCAGTGCCGGAGGCCTTTACAAGCAGTACTTC. It yields the protein CSAGGLYKQYF.

At least ten counts were recorded for this clonotype. The chain combines TRBV5-6 with TRBJ1-1, with TRBD1 identical over 9 bases. V shed 2 bases, J shed 3 bases, and the junction held 11 bases outside the gene matches. The CDR3 sequence is 17 residues long. Germline-derived CDR1 and CDR2 are SGHDT and YYEEEE. The CDR3 sequence: CASSFGTGRRLDTEAFF. CDR3 DNA: TGTGCCAGCAGCTTTGGGACAGGGAGGAGGTTGGACACTGAAGCTTTCTTT.

The table lists this clonotype with a few counts. The rearrangement links TRBV3-1 to TRBJ2-7; D tentatively reads TRBD1 or TRBD2 (5 bases each). The ends were cut back, 4 bases at V and 4 bases at J, with 17 bases in the middle. Germline CDR1 LGHDT, CDR2 YNNKEL (reference sequence). The CDR3 covers 15 residues. The DNA of the CDR3 is TGTGCCAGCAGCCGTGCAATTGGGACGGGGTACGAGCAGTACTTC. It is translated as CASSRAIGTGYEQYF.

This clonotype appeared a few times. This chain joins TRBV19 and TRBJ2-1; D possibly corresponds to TRBD2 (5 bases). V lost 5 bases, J lost 0 bases, and 11 bases lay in between. The CDR3 extends over 15 amino acids. Germline V gene sequence: CDR1 LNHDA, CDR2 SQIVND (reference sequence). For the CDR3, the DNA is TGTGCCAGTAGTGTTACTAGAATCTCCTACAATGAGCAGTTCTTC. Translated: CASSVTRISYNEQFF.

This clonotype was seen only a few times. The V gene is TRBV11-1, the J gene TRBJ2-5, with 13 bases lining up with TRBD2. CDR1 is SGHAT, CDR2 FQDESV, per germline (reference sequence). The CDR3 contains 17 residues. V dropped 5 bases and J dropped 3; count of bases not matched to a gene: 9. The CDR3 spells CASSIPTSGRRKETQYF. CDR3 coding DNA: TGTGCCAGCAGCATTCCGACTAGCGGGAGGAGGAAAGAGACCCAGTACTTC.

With respect to this clonotype: This could be a read error, since a much larger clone is one nucleotide away. CDR3 protein: CASCSAVSYNEQFF. The CDR3 nucleotides read TGTGCCAGCTGTTCCGCAGTCTCCTACAATGAGCAGTTCTTC. This chain joins TRBV6-5 and TRBJ2-1; D is undetermined. From germline, CDR1 is MNHEY and CDR2 SVGAGI. CDR3 size: 14 residues. Trimming removed 8 bases at V and 0 bases at J, with 11 bases between.

This sequence joins TRBV6-5 and TRBJ2-3; 8 nucleotides align to TRBD2. The ends lost 4 bases at V and 6 bases at J; junction bases unmatched: 12. CDR3 length equals 16 residues. Germline V gene data show CDR1 as MNHEY and CDR2 as SVGAGI. CDR3 loop: CASSSTSGGPTDTQYF. CDR3 DNA sequence: TGTGCCAGCAGTTCTACTAGCGGAGGGCCCACGGATACGCAGTATTTT.

In this sample, this clonotype turned up many times. One base away lies a much larger clone, so this may be a sequencing read error. The chain joins TRBV20-1 to TRBJ2-3, with 7 bases that match TRBD2. CDR3 length: 14 amino acids. V lost 6 bases and J lost 8; bases outside the gene matches: 14. Germline CDR1 reads DFQATT; CDR2 reads SNEGSKA (reference sequence). The CDR3 DNA follows: TGCAGTGCGCCGGGCAGGATAAGCGGGGTTACGCAGTATTTT. Translating it yields CSAPGRISGVTQYF.

This clonotype has at least ten counts. For the CDR3, the DNA is TGTGCCAGCAGCCATCTCCCCGGGGTCACTGAAGCTTTCTTT. Protein: CASSHLPGVTEAFF. V is TRBV3-1 and J is TRBJ1-1; D is unclear. The ends were cut back, 3 bases at V and 4 bases at J, with 12 bases in the middle. The CDR3 length is 14 residues. Germline CDR1 reads LGHDT; CDR2 reads YNNKEL (reference sequence).